Below are 27 T cell receptor beta chains sequenced from a single sample in a study of tumor-infiltrating lymphocytes in localized non-small cell lung cancer. Sequencing used immunoSEQ multiplex PCR; TCRdb keeps in-frame clones, though not all of them. The data hold over 12,000 clones, with about four fifths observed a single time. The material sequenced was lung tumor tissue. These receptors came from a human donor with non-small cell lung cancer.

The chain recombines TRBV18 with TRBJ1-1, with D uncertain. Germline V gene data show CDR1 as KGHSH and CDR2 as LQKENI. The CDR3 consists of 13 residues. Trimming took 0 bases from V and 1 from J, leaving 3 bases between them. In DNA, the CDR3 is TGTGCCAGCTCACCACCGGGGAACACTGAAGCTTTCTTT. Its translation: CASSPPGNTEAFF. The entire variable domain, with the rest obtained from reference TRBV18 and TRBJ1-1, is as follows: NAGVMQNPRHLVRRRGQEARLRCSPMKGHSHVYWYRQLPEEGLKFMVYLQKENIIDESGMPKERFSAEFPKEGPSILRIQQVVRGDSAAYFCASSPPGNTEAFFGQGTRLTVV.

The chain joins TRBV30 to TRBJ1-2; 8 positions match TRBD1. This CDR3 region has 12 residues. Trimming took 5 bases from V and 7 from J; bases not matched to a gene: 6. Germline V gene sequence: CDR1 GTSNPN, CDR2 SVGIG (reference sequence). CDR3: CAWGQGALGYTF. Written as DNA, the CDR3 is TGTGCCTGGGGCCAGGGGGCGCTTGGCTACACCTTC.

This chain joins TRBV14 and TRBJ2-5; D remains unclear. The germline V gene has CDR1 SGHDN and CDR2 FVKESK. Deletions cut 5 bases from V and 9 bases from J, with 16 bases between. The CDR3 contains 13 residues. The CDR3, as DNA: TGTGCCAGCAGCTACAATCCCTCTCTCGCCCAGTACTTC. Encoded protein: CASSYNPSLAQYF.

The chain links TRBV2 to TRBJ1-1; the D gene is possibly TRBD1 (6 bases). The CDR3 contains 12 residues. V lost 7 bases to trimming and J lost 2 bases, with 8 bases between them. Germline loops: CDR1 SNHLY, CDR2 FYNNEI. In DNA form, the CDR3 reads TGTGCCAGCAAGGGGGGAAACACTGAAGCTTTCTTT. As protein: CASKGGNTEAFF.

V is TRBV6-1 and J is TRBJ1-5; D call uncertain. V was shortened by 6 bases and J by 8 bases, with 5 bases between the two germline ends. CDR1 is MNHNS and CDR2 is SASEGT in the germline V gene. The CDR3 is 10 residues long. CDR3 protein: CASSLKPQHF. CDR3 nucleotide sequence: TGTGCCAGCAGCCTGAAGCCCCAGCATTTT.

V is TRBV7-2 and J is TRBJ1-1; 7 nucleotides match TRBD1. The CDR3 totals 15 residues. Trimming at V came to 4 bases and at J to 1 base, leaving 6 bases not matched to a gene. Germline V gene data show CDR1 as SGHTA and CDR2 as FQGNSA. Here the CDR3 reads CASSSQTGRNTEAFF. Here the CDR3 DNA reads TGTGCCAGCAGCTCCCAGACAGGGAGGAACACTGAAGCTTTCTTT.

The chain recombines TRBV2 with TRBJ2-3; D is perhaps TRBD2 (5 bases). Trimming removed 1 base at V and 8 bases at J, with 10 bases between. Germline CDR1 and CDR2: SNHLY and FYNNEI. This CDR3 comprises 13 residues. DNA for the CDR3: TGTGCCAGCAGTGAAGACAGCGCGGGTACGCAGTATTTT. This translates into CASSEDSAGTQYF.

This clone was detected a few times. V usage is TRBV29-1 and J usage is TRBJ2-3, with 12 nucleotides matching TRBD2. CDR1 is SQVTM and CDR2 is ANQGSEA in the germline V gene. CDR3 length: 13 amino acids. With 5 bases clipped from V and 14 bases from J, the junction kept 11 bases outside the gene matches. CDR3 residues: CSVFRLAGDRRYF. CDR3 nucleotide sequence: TGCAGCGTTTTCCGACTAGCGGGAGATCGGCGGTATTTT.

This clone occurred once. The V gene is TRBV30, the J gene TRBJ1-1; TRBD1 matches 12 bases. Unmatched junction bases numbered 8, after V lost 4 bases and J lost 8 bases. The CDR3 is 14 amino acids. Germline loops: CDR1 GTSNPN, CDR2 SVGIG (reference sequence). In DNA, the CDR3 is TGTGCCTGGACTAAGGGACAGGGGGCAGGAGAAGCTTTCTTT. Translated: CAWTKGQGAGEAFF.

V and J are TRBV27 and TRBJ1-1; no clear D. Germline V gene lookup returns CDR1 MNHEY and CDR2 SMNVEV (reference sequence). The CDR3 consists of 15 residues. Trimming left V 6 bases short and J 1 base short, with 15 bases between. CDR3 in amino acids: CASRPPRVRNTEAFF. The CDR3 DNA sequence: TGTGCCAGCAGACCCCCCCGAGTGCGGAACACTGAAGCTTTCTTT.

This chain uses TRBV28 with TRBJ2-4, with no clear D. The V end was cut by 1 base, the J end by 7 bases, with 11 bases between. The germline gives CDR1 MDHEN, CDR2 SYDVKM. This CDR3 spans 14 amino acids. The CDR3 reads CASSLSSGTNIQYF. DNA for the CDR3: TGTGCCAGCAGTTTATCGTCGGGCACCAACATTCAGTACTTC.

The chain combines TRBV7-2 with TRBJ1-1; D possibly corresponds to TRBD1 (5 bases). This CDR3 contains 17 residues. Trimming cost V 5 bases and J 6 bases, with 25 bases left between them. CDR1 and CDR2 (germline): SGHTA, FQGNSA. For the CDR3, the DNA is TGTGCCAGCAGCCAGTTAGCAGTAGGACGTTCGGGGCCTGAAGCTTTCTTT. It is translated as CASSQLAVGRSGPEAFF.

The chain couples TRBV5-1 to TRBJ2-5, with 10 bases matching TRBD2. The CDR3 is 16 amino acids. Germline V gene sequence: CDR1 SGHRS, CDR2 YFSETQ. The V gene end was trimmed by 2 bases and the J gene end by 1 base; junction bases not matched to a gene: 5. The CDR3 nucleotides are TGCGCCAGCAGCTTATCGCTAGCGGGGGCCCAAGAGACCCAGTACTTC. Translated: CASSLSLAGAQETQYF.

The CDR3 here is CASRAAQFNSPLHF. The CDR3 DNA is TGTGCCAGCAGGGCCGCGCAATTTAATTCACCCCTCCACTTT. V and J are TRBV28 and TRBJ1-6; D remains unclear. The CDR3 length is 14 residues. V was clipped by 6 bases and J by 6 bases, with 12 bases between them. Germline assignment: CDR1 MDHEN and CDR2 SYDVKM.

This chain links TRBV11-3 with TRBJ2-2; tentatively, D is TRBD2 (6 bases). The CDR3 runs to 16 residues. Trimming took 1 base from V and 7 from J, leaving 16 bases between them. The germline gives CDR1 SGHNT, CDR2 YENEEA. The chain's CDR3 is CASSLGLGRWDGELFF. CDR3 DNA: TGTGCCAGCAGCTTAGGACTCGGGAGATGGGACGGGGAGCTGTTTTTT.

The CDR3 coding sequence is TGTGTCGCGGGGAGCGGGGAAGAGACCCAGTACTTC. Its translation is CVAGSGEETQYF. This rearrangement joins TRBV6-5 to TRBJ2-5; 7 bases are a match to TRBD2. The CDR3 extends over 12 amino acids. Per the germline V gene, CDR1 is MNHEY and CDR2 is SVGAGI.

The chain joins TRBV14 to TRBJ2-1; D might be TRBD1 or TRBD2, each matching 5 bases. This CDR3 is built from 18 residues. Trimming stripped 4 bases from V and 4 bases from J, with 23 bases between. Germline assignment: CDR1 SGHDN and CDR2 FVKESK. The CDR3: CASSRKPGPPSEYNEQFF. The CDR3 nucleotides are TGTGCCAGCAGCCGAAAACCGGGACCCCCGTCAGAGTACAATGAGCAGTTCTTC.

The chain combines TRBV7-2 with TRBJ2-7, with 7 bases matching TRBD1. The CDR3 is 14 residues long. Germline V gene sequence: CDR1 SGHTA, CDR2 FQGNSA. J lost 4 bases, V lost 5 bases, and 8 bases had no gene match. In nucleotides, the CDR3 is TGTGCCAGCAGCAAACAGGGGTTGGGGTACGAGCAGTACTTC. Amino acids: CASSKQGLGYEQYF.

The rearrangement joins TRBV5-6 to TRBJ2-5; unclear D gene. The V end lost 3 bases, the J end lost 5 bases, and 5 bases lay between the germline ends. This CDR3 has 11 amino acids. Per the germline V gene, CDR1 is SGHDT and CDR2 is YYEEEE. For the CDR3, the DNA is TGTGCCAGCAGCTACGACGAGACCCAGTACTTC. It codes for CASSYDETQYF.

The chain couples TRBV18 to TRBJ2-2; D is ambiguous. The ends were cut back, 6 bases at V and 2 bases at J, with 13 bases in the middle. Looked up from germline, CDR1 is KGHSH and CDR2 is LQKENI. This CDR3 comprises 15 residues. This chain's CDR3 is CASSKGSQNTGELFF. As DNA, the CDR3 is TGTGCCAGCTCTAAAGGCAGTCAAAACACCGGGGAGCTGTTTTTT. The full variable domain, in which reference TRBV18 and TRBJ2-2 provide the parts outside the CDR3, is NAGVMQNPRHLVRRRGQEARLRCSPMKGHSHVYWYRQLPEEGLKFMVYLQKENIIDESGMPKERFSAEFPKEGPSILRIQQVVRGDSAAYFCASSKGSQNTGELFFGEGSRLTVL.

This clone has only a few counts. The chain links TRBV27 to TRBJ1-3, with D unclear. Germline V gene lookup returns CDR1 MNHEY and CDR2 SMNVEV (reference sequence). The V end was cut by 6 bases, the J end by 8 bases, with 14 bases between. The CDR3 extends over 13 amino acids. This chain's CDR3 is CASSSRSVDTIYF. The CDR3 DNA sequence: TGTGCCAGCAGCTCCCGATCAGTGGACACCATATATTTT.

This chain connects TRBV19 to TRBJ1-5; 7 positions agree with TRBD1. This CDR3 comprises 16 residues. Germline V gives CDR1 LNHDA, CDR2 SQIVND (reference sequence). V shed 0 bases, J shed 1 base, and the junction held 3 bases outside the gene matches. The CDR3 DNA follows: TGTGCCAGTAGTATAGAGAAGGGACAGAGCAATCAGCCCCAGCATTTT. Translating it yields CASSIEKGQSNQPQHF.

This rearrangement joins TRBV11-2 to TRBJ2-1, with TRBD2 identical over 8 bases. CDR3 size: 15 residues. From germline, CDR1 is SGHAT and CDR2 FQNNGV. The junction had 2 bases not matched to a gene; V was cut back by 4 bases and J by 0 bases. The CDR3 DNA sequence: TGTGCCAGCAGCTACCGGGGGGGCTCCTACAATGAGCAGTTCTTC. It encodes CASSYRGGSYNEQFF.

This clone was counted a single time. The genes are TRBV5-1 and TRBJ2-1; no firm D call. This CDR3 has 13 amino acids. In germline, CDR1 is SGHRS, CDR2 YFSETQ. The V gene lost 1 base and the J gene lost 9 bases, with 11 bases spanning the gap. The CDR3 here is CASSLTTAIEQFF. CDR3 in DNA: TGCGCCAGCAGCTTGACAACGGCGATTGAGCAGTTCTTC.

Note on this clone: The sample holds other DNA sequences that translate to the same CDR3. The V gene is TRBV9, the J gene TRBJ2-5; TRBD2 agrees at 10 bases. This CDR3 is built from 15 residues. Germline assignment: CDR1 SGDLS and CDR2 YYNGEE. V was clipped by 0 bases and J by 4 bases; unmatched bases: 3. The CDR3, as DNA: TGTGCCAGCAGCGTAGACAGCGGGAGGGGAGAGACCCAGTACTTC. Amino acid sequence: CASSVDSGRGETQYF. The full variable domain, with the rest looked up from reference TRBV9 and TRBJ2-5, is DSGVTQTPKHLITATGQRVTLRCSPRSGDLSVYWYQQSLDQGLQFLIQYYNGEERAKGNILERFSAQQFPDLHSELNLSSLELGDSALYFCASSVDSGRGETQYFGPGTRLLVL.

V and J are TRBV29-1 and TRBJ1-4, with 8 bases matching TRBD1. This CDR3 is 13 amino acids long. In germline, CDR1 is SQVTM, CDR2 ANQGSEA. J lost 8 bases, V lost 6 bases, and 8 bases had no gene match. This CDR3 is CSVPGGGNEKLFF. In nucleotides, the CDR3 is TGCAGCGTCCCAGGGGGCGGGAACGAAAAACTGTTTTTT. Drawing the rest from reference TRBV29-1 and TRBJ1-4, the complete variable domain is SAVISQKPSRDICQRGTSLTIQCQVDSQVTMMFWYRQQPGQSLTLIATANQGSEATYESGFVIDKFPISRPNLTFSTLTVSNMSPEDSSIYLCSVPGGGNEKLFFGSGTQLSVL.

The chain has TRBV2 and TRBJ1-3, with 7 positions matching TRBD1. This CDR3 has 14 residues. With 4 bases clipped from V and 3 bases from J, the junction kept 3 bases outside the gene matches. CDR1 SNHLY and CDR2 FYNNEI come from the germline V gene. The CDR3 DNA is TGTGCCAGCAGTGTGACAGGGAATGGAAACACCATATATTTT. It is translated as CASSVTGNGNTIYF.